This T cell receptor beta chain comes out of a study of cytomegalovirus exposure and HLA in healthy donors (dated by TCRdb to about 2017). With regard to the full study: An earlier analysis of some 600 of the donors reported about 300 Gb of sequence data and roughly 120 million unique TCR beta sequences obtained from about 180 million T cells. An early release that covered 640 HLA-typed donors contained around 300 gigabases of sequencing data and 70 million to 100 million unique TCR sequences. Of the approximately 400 genotyped donors, around 81% fell in the genetic ancestry cluster associated with self-reported Caucasian donors. The study was designed to test whether signatures of past pathogen exposure could be identified by cataloging public T cell receptors. The study used immunosequencing to profile the T cell repertoires of 670 or so subjects and linked those repertoires to cytomegalovirus serostatus. Along with the approximately 700-subject first cohort, a separate validation cohort of over a hundred different subjects was used. To predict cytomegalovirus infection status, the study brought together high-throughput TCR immunosequencing, statistical association of individual TCRs with disease status, and machine learning. A later analysis re-examined previously published TCR beta repertoires from hundreds of donors and added high-resolution HLA genotyping to investigate patterns of TCR occurrence. Rather than using new phenotypic data, the later analysis identified candidate immune exposures from TCR beta sequences and from how often those sequences occurred across donors. An earlier analysis of about 620 of the donors applied high-throughput TCR beta sequencing to assess whether each TCR beta V gene segment acted as functional or pseudogenic. Alongside the repertoire data, information on donor age, sex, ethnicity and CMV serostatus was compiled. A later genetic analysis used genome-wide SNP genotypes for about three fifths of the 666 donors, treating that subset as a discovery cohort. Every discovery cohort repertoire had been produced on one sequencing platform. HLA typing covered class I and class II loci at four-digit resolution. The number of typed donors differed by locus: about 629-630 for A, B, C, DRB1 and DQB1; some 500 for DQA1; around 580 for DPA1; and some 450 for DPB1. Five DR-DQ haplotypes were treated as single units for association and clustering because of strong linkage in the cohort. On average, roughly 240,000 unique TCR beta nucleotide sequences were sequenced per donor among about 400 genotyped donors of the cohort, with 15% to 20% of those sequences being non-productive.

Results and caveats for the whole study, not just this receptor: The authors suggested that the approach could potentially be generalized to other disease states and immunological phenotypes. Most TCR sequences were observed very rarely across donors, whereas some public TCRs were present in many individuals. Because counts were too low, roughly 17 rarely observed V segments, including chromosome 9 orphons, were left out of the earlier analysis of approximately 500 of the donors. Cytomegalovirus status was reported to be diagnosed by the classifier with high specificity and sensitivity in both the original and validation cohorts. In an earlier analysis of 587 of the donors, most TCR beta V segments appeared in productive rearrangements about 87% or about 30% of the time, broadly matching IMGT annotations. The study gave a list of about 170 TCR beta chains associated with cytomegalovirus. At a false discovery rate of 0.05, a later analysis linked some 18,000 TCR beta sequences to specific HLA alleles. Immune exposure information for the cohort was limited to CMV serostatus. In this cohort, only TCR beta chains were sequenced, and detectable features were limited by the absence of alpha or paired-chain data. In a later analysis, HLA-associated TCR beta chains were found to be more clonally expanded and to have lower generation probabilities than equally common non-associated chains. The sequencing pipeline was judged likely to have produced a cluster of highly shared sequence variants as a technical artifact. According to a later analysis, most CMV-associated TCR beta chains appeared to be HLA-restricted, and the HLA associations seemed to be driven largely by CMV exposure. According to a later genetic analysis, donors in an Asian-associated ancestry cluster had fewer N-insertions in productive TCRs than the approximately 670-donor mean. In a later analysis, TCR association rates were found to vary across HLA loci, with the most associated TCRs seen for DRB1 alleles and the fewest for HLA-C alleles. A further reported finding was that TCR beta sequences accurately predicted the HLA-A and HLA-B alleles for most subjects in the first cohort. Linkage disequilibrium might explain the correlated functional status among segregating V segments, but an unknown experimental factor could not be excluded. HLA typing was unavailable for some donors at each locus, so association tests used only the typed subset. When HLA alleles, especially DR and DQ, strongly co-occurred, attributing TCR associations to individual alleles was difficult. The presence/absence analyses assumed that sequencing depth was roughly uniform across donors, and that assumption may not be true. Several of the top co-occurrence clusters appeared to be linked to parvovirus B19, influenza, CMV and Epstein-Barr virus, according to a later analysis. The 87-base-pair reads could not distinguish some IMGT-functional V segments, including TRBV6-2 and TRBV6-3, so those segments were excluded. V-gene and J-gene trimming of TCR beta chains was associated with a missense DCLRE1C variant in a later genetic analysis, and the association was replicated in an independent cohort. A few of the identified cytomegalovirus-associated TCR beta chains were confirmed in vitro to be specific for cytomegalovirus antigens.

About this clone itself: The target of this receptor is not known. Nothing much larger sits one base from this clone, and base qualities are not available.

The cohort was made up of hundreds of healthy bone marrow donors. Cohort members were all nominally healthy when sampled, although unrecorded immune exposures were likely present. The donor was CMV seronegative and belonged to the group of approximately 320 seronegative cohort members. Every donor gave a peripheral blood sample, and the peripheral blood mononuclear cells from that sample were used for TCR beta sequencing. The Qiagen DNeasy Blood Extraction Kit was used to extract genomic DNA from the blood cell samples. The receptor library was made with the immunoSEQ multiplex PCR assay. For the multiplex PCR, a mixture combining 60 forward primers for TCR Vbeta segments and 13 reverse primers for TCR Jbeta segments was used. A multiplex PCR assay on genomic DNA amplified the CDR3 region of rearranged TCR beta genes. The amplified TCR beta libraries were sequenced on the Illumina HiSeq System as 87-base-pair reads. As for the original processing: In a later analysis, 80 million or so unique TCR beta chains were counted across the roughly 610 repertoires, and roughly 10 million of these chains were shared by at least two donors. A nearest-neighbor algorithm error-corrected the raw reads and collapsed the reads into unique sequences, merging closely related sequences to remove PCR and sequencing errors. To assign V, D and J gene segments, CDR3 sequences were aligned to IMGT reference sequences. For a sequence to be retained, a match of at least six nucleotides was required to both a V gene segment and a J gene segment. A rearrangement counted as productive if the CDR3 had no stop codons and remained in frame with V and J, and every other rearrangement counted as non-productive. CDR3 was defined by IMGT convention, running from the second conserved V-encoded cysteine to the conserved J-encoded phenylalanine. In an earlier analysis of more than 550 of the donors, sequences lacking an unambiguous match to a single V gene segment were excluded. An earlier analysis of just under 600 of the donors called V segments functional above 56.7% productive rearrangements and segregating when the between-donor standard deviation exceeded 5%. To diagnose cytomegalovirus status from the catalog of TCR beta chain sequences, a statistical classification framework was built. V and J gene assignment, in a later analysis, came from comparing TCR nucleotide sequences with IMGT/GENE-DB human TR gene sequences. A later analysis assigned CDR3 sequences and most-parsimonious VDJ recombination scenarios with the TCRdist pipeline. In a later analysis, every TCR beta chain was defined by the combination of its CDR3 amino acid sequence and its V-gene family, and reads without a unique V-gene family were dropped. A later analysis removed several hundred highly shared, low-generation-probability nucleotide sequences to deal with suspected cross-contamination and a sequencing artifact. A later analysis calculated a clonal expansion index for each public chain from normalized within-repertoire ranks of inferred template counts. Generation probabilities in a later analysis came from a VDJ recombination model fitted to out-of-frame rearrangements, and those results were checked against IGoR. In a later analysis, TCR-TCR, TCR-HLA and TCR-CMV co-occurrence was scored with hypergeometric tests, and a repertoire-size bias correction was applied to TCR pairs. A later analysis estimated false discovery rates by permuting HLA or CMV assignments 20 times. In a later analysis, co-occurring TCRs were grouped using DBSCAN, and TCRdist sequence similarity was added for clustering within HLA-allele-positive subsets. Repertoires with fewer than 30,000 or more than 120,000 public chains were left out of co-occurrence clustering, as were a handful of repertoires with anomalous nucleotide sharing. TCRdb stores this immuneACCESS table with in-frame sequences only. Part of the clones is absent; in the studies checked, under half of the shortfall reflects unresolved V genes, and no reason is known for the rest. Clonal size and the V and J genes are those of that table, whereas D and trimming came from the DNA. The sample table contains about 150,000 clones; only one count was recorded for roughly 72% of them. The top ten constitute 2% to 2.5% of the sample.

Trimming takes 2 bases from V and 3 bases from J, and the germline ends sit 10 bases apart. Spanning cysteine to phenylalanine, the CDR3 consists of 14 amino acids. The DNA shown is the 42-base CDR3, in frame from base 1. Taken from the germline V gene (reference sequence), the CDR1 and CDR2 loops are MNHNY and SVGAGI. The chain links TRBV6-6 with TRBJ1-1; confidence is insufficient to name the D gene. The sequenced sample was PBMCs. The clonotype originates from a man between 40 and 49 years old in good health and CMV-seronegative. Read as DNA, the sequence is TGTGCCAGCAGTTACCGGGGTCCTCACACTGAAGCTTTCTTT. The translation is CASSYRGPHTEAFF.